The 29 T cell receptor beta chains below were found in one sample sequenced in a study of control samples from healthy donors and cancer patients. Libraries were prepared by immunoSEQ multiplex PCR; TCRdb keeps only in-frame clonotypes and omits some of them. The sample lists approximately 100,000 clones, around 89% seen once, with 7.8% in the top ten. The specimen was blood. The receptor set was obtained from a man under 40 in good health.

A remark on this clone: This same CDR3 is encoded by further DNA sequences in the sample. V usage is TRBV5-1 and J usage is TRBJ2-3; D is uncertain. Between the trimmed V and J ends, which lost 0 bases and 4 bases, there was a span of 6 bases. Germline V gives CDR1 SGHRS, CDR2 YFSETQ. The CDR3 has 13 amino acids. The CDR3 DNA sequence: TGCGCCAGCAGCTTGGCCGGAGCAGATACGCAGTATTTT. Translating gives CASSLAGADTQYF.

The V call is TRBV4-3, the J call TRBJ2-1; 11 bases align to TRBD2. Germline V lookup: CDR1 LGHNA, CDR2 YSLEER. Trimming took 1 base from V and 10 from J; bases not matched to a gene: 6. This CDR3 region has 15 residues. CDR3 nucleotide sequence: TGCGCCAGCAGCCAAGTAGCGGGAGGGCCGTGGGAGCAGTTCTTC. It codes for CASSQVAGGPWEQFF.

The rearrangement joins TRBV7-2 to TRBJ2-1; 11 nucleotides line up with TRBD2. The CDR3 loop spans 15 amino acids. Germline V gene sequence: CDR1 SGHTA, CDR2 FQGNSA. Trimming took 6 bases from V and 4 from J; bases not matched to a gene: 5. In DNA, the CDR3 is TGTGCCAGCAGTATTACTAGCGGGAGTTACAATGAGCAGTTCTTC. Its translation: CASSITSGSYNEQFF.

DNA of the CDR3: TGTGCCACCAGTGCCGGACAACCTAGAAGCTACACCTTC. It encodes CATSAGQPRSYTF. V and J are TRBV24-1 and TRBJ1-2; D may be TRBD1 (5 bases). Germline assignment: CDR1 KGHDR and CDR2 SFDVKD. CDR3 length equals 13 residues. Between the trimmed V and J ends, which lost 5 bases and 9 bases, there was a span of 15 bases.

V is TRBV24-1 and J is TRBJ2-1; D remains unclear. V dropped 1 base and J dropped 0 bases, with 9 bases sitting between them. CDR1 is KGHDR and CDR2 is SFDVKD in the germline V gene. This CDR3 has 16 residues. The DNA of the CDR3 is TGTGCCACCAGTGATTTTAAAGGGTCCTCCTACAATGAGCAGTTCTTC. This gives the protein CATSDFKGSSYNEQFF.

This rearrangement joins TRBV5-1 to TRBJ1-6, with 7 bases aligning to TRBD1. With 4 bases clipped from V and 8 bases from J, the junction kept 9 bases outside the gene matches. The CDR3 has 15 residues. The germline V gene has CDR1 SGHRS and CDR2 YFSETQ. CDR3 residues: CASSTVTGSDSPLHF. The DNA of the CDR3 is TGCGCCAGCAGCACCGTGACAGGGTCGGATTCACCCCTCCACTTT.

The rearrangement uses TRBV18 and TRBJ1-2; D may be TRBD1 (5 bases). The CDR3 contains 13 residues. Trimming stripped 2 bases from V and 6 bases from J, with 10 bases between. Germline-derived CDR1 and CDR2 are KGHSH and LQKENI. The CDR3 here is CASSPFGGDGYTF. CDR3 coding DNA: TGTGCCAGCTCACCATTCGGAGGGGATGGCTACACCTTC.

The chain carries TRBV7-3 and TRBJ2-5; TRBD1 matches at 7 bases. The CDR3 is 14 amino acids. V trimming: 5 bases; J trimming: 1 base; junction bases outside the gene matches: 4. The germline V gene encodes CDR1 SGHTA and CDR2 FQGTGA. CDR3 amino acids: CASSPGTVQETQYF. In DNA form, the CDR3 reads TGTGCCAGCAGCCCCGGGACAGTCCAAGAGACCCAGTACTTC.

For this clone: Other nucleotide sequences from this sample produce the same CDR3. This chain links TRBV2 with TRBJ1-2; no firm D call. The CDR3 sequence is 12 residues long. Trimming took off 2 bases at V and 4 bases at J, with 5 bases between the two ends. Germline assignment: CDR1 SNHLY and CDR2 FYNNEI. In DNA, the CDR3 is TGTGCCAGCAGTGAAAGCAGCTATGGCTACACCTTC. Protein sequence: CASSESSYGYTF.

The gene calls are TRBV4-1 and TRBJ2-3, with TRBD2 matching 10 bases. The CDR3 has 17 residues. Germline V gene lookup returns CDR1 MGHRA and CDR2 YSYEKL. V gave up 3 bases and J gave up 1 base; unmatched junction bases: 7. The DNA of the CDR3 is TGCGCCAGCAGCCAGCCTTGGACTAGCGGCGGCACAGATACGCAGTATTTT. It codes for CASSQPWTSGGTDTQYF.

In the case of this clone: Distinct nucleotide sequences in the sample also encode this CDR3. The chain is built from TRBV9 and TRBJ2-5; 13 bases line up with TRBD2. With V trimmed by 4 bases and J by 4 bases, 4 bases remained unmatched. The CDR3 covers 15 residues. Germline CDR1 is SGDLS and CDR2 is YYNGEE. The CDR3 spells CASSLGLAGVETQYF. The DNA for the CDR3 is TGTGCCAGCAGCTTAGGACTAGCGGGAGTAGAGACCCAGTACTTC.

This clone was detected only once. The chain couples TRBV7-9 to TRBJ2-7; D might be TRBD1 (5 bases). This CDR3 has 13 residues. The germline V and J ends were trimmed by 5 bases and 4 bases, with 12 bases remaining between them. Germline loops: CDR1 SEHNR, CDR2 FQNEAQ (reference sequence). This CDR3 reads CASSELGRYEQYF. CDR3 sequence (DNA): TGTGCCAGCAGCGAATTGGGGCGATACGAGCAGTACTTC.

The rearrangement joins TRBV5-8 to TRBJ2-2, with TRBD2 as a possible D gene (5 bases). V was shortened by 3 bases and J by 1 base, with 16 bases between the two germline ends. Germline CDR1 SGHTS, CDR2 YDEGEE. CDR3 length: 17 residues. CDR3 DNA sequence: TGTGCCAGCAGCTACCTTGGGTGGGAGAAGAACACCGGGGAGCTGTTTTTT. Protein: CASSYLGWEKNTGELFF.

The chain is built from TRBV28 and TRBJ2-7; D uncertain. The germline V gene encodes CDR1 MDHEN and CDR2 SYDVKM. The ends were cut back, 6 bases at V and 4 bases at J, with 7 bases in the middle. This CDR3 contains 11 residues. The CDR3 spells CASRSLYEQYF. The CDR3 bases are TGTGCCAGCAGGTCTCTATACGAGCAGTACTTC.

V is TRBV27 and J is TRBJ2-3, with 7 bases aligning to TRBD2. Trimming took 0 bases from V and 3 from J; bases not matched to a gene: 3. The CDR3 extends over 15 amino acids. Germline CDR1 reads MNHEY; CDR2 reads SMNVEV (reference sequence). The CDR3 DNA reads as TGTGCCAGCAGTTTATCGATGGGGGGGACAGATACGCAGTATTTT. Translating gives CASSLSMGGTDTQYF.

The chain uses TRBV9 and TRBJ1-6, with D tentatively TRBD1 (6 bases). The ends were cut back, 4 bases at V and 9 bases at J, with 11 bases in the middle. Germline loops: CDR1 SGDLS, CDR2 YYNGEE. CDR3 length: 13 residues. The CDR3 here is CASSQTGISPLHF. In DNA form, the CDR3 reads TGTGCCAGCAGCCAGACAGGTATTTCACCCCTCCACTTT.

The chain has TRBV28 and TRBJ2-7, with D possibly TRBD1 on 5 matching bases. This CDR3 comprises 15 residues. The V gene's germline CDR1 is MDHEN and CDR2 SYDVKM. V shed 7 bases and J shed 4 bases, with 20 bases lying between them. CDR3 residues: CASNPIGAEGYEQYF. The CDR3 DNA is TGTGCCAGCAACCCTATAGGGGCCGAAGGGTACGAGCAGTACTTC.

J is TRBJ2-7 and V is TRBV7-9, with TRBD1 matching over 7 bases. From germline, CDR1 is SEHNR and CDR2 FQNEAQ (reference sequence). The length of the CDR3 is 15 residues. Germline trimming cut 5 bases from V and 2 bases from J; bases unmatched to any gene: 9. The CDR3 region is CASSPVGTVTYEQYF. The CDR3 DNA sequence: TGTGCCAGCAGCCCGGTGGGGACAGTAACCTACGAGCAGTACTTC.

This chain joins TRBV25-1 and TRBJ1-1, with a weak D call TRBD1 (6 bases). Trimming removed 6 bases from V and 1 base from J, with 15 bases in between. Per germline, CDR1 MGHDK and CDR2 SYGVNS. The CDR3 loop spans 15 amino acids. CDR3 in DNA: TGTGCCAGCAGCCCGACGAGGGGGGCGAACACTGAAGCTTTCTTT. Protein sequence: CASSPTRGANTEAFF.

V and J are TRBV30 and TRBJ1-3; D uncertain. Trimming removed 0 bases at V and 1 base at J, with 10 bases between. Germline-derived CDR1 and CDR2 are GTSNPN and SVGIG (reference sequence). The CDR3 length is 15 residues. This CDR3 reads CAWSVLTRSGNTIYF. The CDR3 region has the DNA TGTGCCTGGAGTGTGTTGACTAGGTCTGGAAACACCATATATTTT.

The V call is TRBV24-1, the J call TRBJ2-3; tentatively, D is TRBD2 (6 bases). V dropped 9 bases and J dropped 14 bases, with 17 bases sitting between them. There are 11 residues in the CDR3. Germline CDR1 KGHDR, CDR2 SFDVKD. Here the CDR3 DNA reads TGTGCCACCGGGGACTTCGGTTCGAGGTATTTT. Its translation is CATGDFGSRYF.

The chain joins TRBV25-1 to TRBJ2-1; D possibly corresponds to TRBD1 (5 bases). The CDR3 has 16 amino acids. Germline lookup yields CDR1 MGHDK and CDR2 SYGVNS. The V end lost 3 bases, the J end lost 4 bases, and 16 bases lay between the germline ends. CDR3 nucleotides: TGTGCCAGCAGTGACCGCATTGGTAGGGGTTACAATGAGCAGTTCTTC. Residues: CASSDRIGRGYNEQFF.

The chain recombines TRBV12-5 with TRBJ2-4; possible D gene TRBD1, 6 bases. The CDR3 extends over 20 amino acids. Germline loops: CDR1 LGHNT, CDR2 FRNRAP. Trimming took off 0 bases at V and 0 bases at J, with 21 bases between the two ends. The CDR3 region is CASGLVPISQGILAKNIQYF. The CDR3 DNA reads as TGTGCTAGTGGTTTGGTACCCATTTCTCAGGGGATTCTAGCCAAAAACATTCAGTACTTC.

The V gene is TRBV5-5, the J gene TRBJ1-2; D remains ambiguous. V was trimmed by 2 bases and J by 0 bases, leaving 14 bases between them. CDR3 length: 16 residues. Germline CDR1 and CDR2: SGHKS and YYEKEE (reference sequence). In DNA, the CDR3 is TGTGCCAGCAGCTTAATTTCGACGATAGCTAACTATGGCTACACCTTC. Translated: CASSLISTIANYGYTF.

The V gene is TRBV6-6, the J gene TRBJ1-2; D not resolved. CDR3 length equals 15 residues. The germline gives CDR1 MNHNY, CDR2 SVGAGI (reference sequence). Trimming shortened V by 0 bases and J by 5 bases, and 13 bases separated the two germline ends. CDR3 nucleotide sequence: TGTGCCAGCAGTTACTCGAGTGGCGGCTTTTATGGCTACACCTTC. Translated, it gives CASSYSSGGFYGYTF.

The rearrangement uses TRBV6-5 and TRBJ1-1; TRBD1 agrees at 7 bases. The V segment lost 2 bases and the J segment 1 base; nucleotides outside the gene matches: 1. This CDR3 contains 14 residues. Germline CDR1 MNHEY, CDR2 SVGAGI. The CDR3 DNA reads as TGTGCCAGCAGTTACCGGACAGGGAACACTGAAGCTTTCTTT. It is translated as CASSYRTGNTEAFF.

The V gene is TRBV9, the J gene TRBJ2-1; TRBD2 aligns across 15 bases. The V gene end was trimmed by 0 bases and the J gene end by 6 bases; junction bases not matched to a gene: 7. There are 18 residues in the CDR3. Germline loops: CDR1 SGDLS, CDR2 YYNGEE. CDR3 DNA sequence: TGTGCCAGCAGCGTAGGGGTCGGGACTAGCGGGGGGCCCAATGAGCAGTTCTTC. This codes for CASSVGVGTSGGPNEQFF.

The rearrangement joins TRBV15 to TRBJ1-2, with D possibly TRBD1 on 6 matching bases. V lost 2 bases, J lost 2 bases, and 15 bases lay in between. The CDR3 sequence is 16 residues long. The germline V gene encodes CDR1 LNHNV and CDR2 YYDKDF (reference sequence). The CDR3 loop reads CATSRSSGQTNYGYTF. The CDR3 DNA sequence: TGTGCCACCAGCAGAAGCAGCGGACAGACCAACTATGGCTACACCTTC.

This rearrangement joins TRBV2 to TRBJ2-7; D possibly matches TRBD1 or TRBD2 (5 bases each). CDR3 size: 14 residues. Trimming cost V 2 bases and J 3 bases, with 11 bases left between them. Germline V lookup: CDR1 SNHLY, CDR2 FYNNEI. The CDR3 nucleotides are TGTGCCAGCAGTGAACAGGGAGCCATCTACGAGCAGTACTTC. This codes for CASSEQGAIYEQYF.